Sequencing of this TCR beta chain was carried out in a study of shared clonotypes between healthy human individuals (dated by TCRdb to the early 2020s). In terms of the full investigation: The cohort included three men and a couple of women between 18 and 49 years of age. Between about 0.8 and 9 billion PBMCs per donor were obtained by leukapheresis. For each donor, CD4 naive and CD4 memory were each given three plates, CD8 naive was given two plates, and CD8 memory was given one plate. To estimate repertoire size and how much clonotype sharing occurs between individuals, the study deeply sequenced the blood TCR repertoires of about 5 healthy adults. To increase sequencing depth and limit assay-specific biases, different laboratories used diverse techniques to prepare libraries and sequence TCR repertoires.

Using the deep immunoSEQ assay, multiplex PCR amplified TCR CDR3 regions from genomic DNA. Extracted genomic DNA from each cell subset was distributed evenly across all wells of several immunoSEQ 96-well plates, and each plate was treated as a replicate. For sorted subsets, approximately 210 ng genomic DNA, equal to some 30,000 T cell genomes, was loaded into each replicate PCR. Purified libraries were measured with a Qubit 3.0 fluorometer, size-checked on a Bioanalyzer 2100, and measured again with the KAPA Library Quantification kit. Each immunoSEQ 96-well plate was sequenced on its own single-read 150-cycle Illumina NextSeq 550 flow cell. The study's own analysis went as follows. Because the immunoSEQ output included only junctional sequences and no quality scores, the filtering could not be the same as the filtering used for full-length reads. To assign V/J genes and CDR3, sequences were annotated using PyIR, a Python wrapper for IgBLAST v1.9, with IMGT germline references. Any read was removed if the V/J assignment was weak (E-value above 1e-6), the CDR3 was missing, or the read contained stop codons, out-of-frame junctions, or ambiguous translated residues. A V3J clonotype was defined by an identical inferred V gene, J gene, and CDR3 amino acid sequence. Percentage overlap between repertoires was calculated by dividing the number of shared unique clonotypes by the size of the smaller repertoire. RTK rarefaction, the Chao1 estimator, and Recon v2.1 estimates of unobserved clonotypes were used to assess repertoire richness. Generation probabilities for all TCRbeta clonotypes obtained by the gDNA method from a few donors were computed using OLGA. The immuneACCESS repertoire file appears here via TCRdb, limited to in-frame rearrangements. These files lack a portion of the clones; in checked studies, under half of the deficit traces to unresolved V genes, and the cause of the others is not known. D and trimming were read from the DNA, whereas the V and J calls and clone size are those reported in that table. In this sample the table shows 2,500,000 or so clones, 93% of which occur a single time. The top ten clonotypes cover 0.36% of the sample.

Overall study results and their limits: Based on pairwise subsampling, the degree of clonotype sharing among donors was expected to be affected by sequencing depth. Estimated clonotype richness was generally larger for naive than for memory subsets. Sampling was restricted to blood, and TCR repertoires in tissues likely differ from the TCR repertoires found in blood. Because the study included a small number of donors, the genetic and exposure-history diversity represented was limited. Across several donors, approximately 4.6% of naive CD4, 3% to 3.5% of naive CD8, 2% to 2.5% of memory CD4, and roughly 0.41% of memory CD8 clonotypes were shared. Clonotypes shared by all four sorted-subset donors showed higher generation probabilities than non-shared clonotypes. Even with the large sequencing depth, rarefaction of the sorted-subset datasets indicated that sequencing was incomplete.

The germline V gene specifies KGHSH as CDR1 and LQKENI as CDR2. V lost 2 bases and J lost 3 bases; the stretch between them is 19 bases long. Counted from cysteine to phenylalanine, this CDR3 has 17 amino acids. The sequence is cut down to CDR3 DNA, 51 bases in frame from base 1. Comments on this clone: Its antigen has not been determined. Base qualities are not at hand, and no much larger clone is one base apart.

Donors were healthy HIV-negative adults with no recently reported acute infections or vaccinations. Every donor was a Caucasian adult residing in Nashville, Tennessee, USA. Magnetic negative selection was used to enrich CD4+ T cells, after which naive cells were positively selected on CD45RA and the negative fraction became the memory subset. Blood was collected by leukapheresis, and PBMCs were isolated by Ficoll-Histopaque density gradient centrifugation and then cryopreserved in liquid nitrogen vapor phase. Analytical flow cytometry was used to check the purity and quantity of each magnetically sorted T cell population. From each sorted fraction, genomic DNA was isolated and quantified by UV absorbance on a Nanodrop 2000c.

The TCR sequence derives from a man aged 18 to 29 in good health. Some clones in this sample may be carry-over from other donors' samples. This sequence uses TRBV18 and TRBJ1-1, with TRBD1 tentatively as D gene (5 bases match). The sequenced sample consisted of naive CD4+ T cells from PBMCs. The sample's cell subset or site label, in plain terms: CD45RA+ positively selected. The DNA is as follows: TGTGCCAGCTCACCAACAGCGGGGACGGTTGGAGACACTGAAGCTTTCTTT. Its protein is CASSPTAGTVGDTEAFF.